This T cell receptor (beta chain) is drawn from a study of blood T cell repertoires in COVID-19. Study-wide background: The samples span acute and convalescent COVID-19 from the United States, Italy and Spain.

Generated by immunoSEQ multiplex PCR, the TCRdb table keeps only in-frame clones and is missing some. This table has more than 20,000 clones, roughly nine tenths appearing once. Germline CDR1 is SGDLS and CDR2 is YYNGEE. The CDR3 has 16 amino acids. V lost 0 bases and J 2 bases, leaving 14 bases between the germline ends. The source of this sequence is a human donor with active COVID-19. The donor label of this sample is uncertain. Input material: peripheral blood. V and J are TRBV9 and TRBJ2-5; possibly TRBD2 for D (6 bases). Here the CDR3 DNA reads TGTGCCAGCAGCGTAGGGGTCGGGGGTCTTCAAGAGACCCAGTACTTC. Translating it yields CASSVGVGGLQETQYF.